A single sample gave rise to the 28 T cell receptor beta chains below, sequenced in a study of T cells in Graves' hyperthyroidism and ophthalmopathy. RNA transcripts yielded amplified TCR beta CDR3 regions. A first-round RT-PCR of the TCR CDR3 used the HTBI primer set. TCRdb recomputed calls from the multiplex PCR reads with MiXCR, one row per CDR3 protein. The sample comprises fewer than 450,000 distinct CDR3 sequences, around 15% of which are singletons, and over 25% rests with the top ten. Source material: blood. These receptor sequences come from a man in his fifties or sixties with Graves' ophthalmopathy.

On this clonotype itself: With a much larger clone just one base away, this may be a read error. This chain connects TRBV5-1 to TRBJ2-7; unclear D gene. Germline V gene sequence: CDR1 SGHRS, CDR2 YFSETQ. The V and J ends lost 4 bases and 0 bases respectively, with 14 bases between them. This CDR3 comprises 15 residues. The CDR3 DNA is TGCGCCAGCAGCCCGCTAGAGGAGAGCTCCTACGAGCAGTACTTC. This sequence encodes CASSPLEESSYEQYF. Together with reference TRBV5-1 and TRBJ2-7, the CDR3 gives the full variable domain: KAGVTQTPRYLIKTRGQQVTLSCSPISGHRSVSWYQQTPGQGLQFLFEYFSETQRNKGNFPGRFSGRQFSNSRSEMNVSTLELGDSALYLCASSPLEESSYEQYFGPGTRLTVT.

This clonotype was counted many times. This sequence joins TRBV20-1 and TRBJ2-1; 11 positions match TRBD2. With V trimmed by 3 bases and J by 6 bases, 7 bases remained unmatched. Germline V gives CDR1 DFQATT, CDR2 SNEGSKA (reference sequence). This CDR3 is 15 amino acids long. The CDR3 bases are TGCAGTGCTAGCCCAATAGCGGGAGGGCTCAATGAGCAGTTCTTC. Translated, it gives CSASPIAGGLNEQFF.

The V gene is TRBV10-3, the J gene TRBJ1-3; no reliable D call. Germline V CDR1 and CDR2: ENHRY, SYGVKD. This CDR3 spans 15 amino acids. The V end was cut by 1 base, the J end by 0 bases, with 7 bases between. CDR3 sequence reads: CAISEFSGSGNTIYF. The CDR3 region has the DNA TGTGCCATCAGTGAGTTCTCCGGCTCTGGAAACACCATATATTTT.

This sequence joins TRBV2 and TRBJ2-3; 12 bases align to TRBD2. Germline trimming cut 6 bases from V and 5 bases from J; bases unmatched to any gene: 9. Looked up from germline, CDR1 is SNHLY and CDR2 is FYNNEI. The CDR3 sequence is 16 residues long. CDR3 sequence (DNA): TGTGCCAGCAGCTTGGCCCCGGGACTAGCGGGAGATACGCAGTATTTT. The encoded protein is CASSLAPGLAGDTQYF.

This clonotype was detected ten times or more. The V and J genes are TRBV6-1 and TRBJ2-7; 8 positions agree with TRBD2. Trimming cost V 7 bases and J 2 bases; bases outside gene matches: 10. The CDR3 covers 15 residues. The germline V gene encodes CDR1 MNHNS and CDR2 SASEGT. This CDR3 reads CASKPTSANAYEQYF. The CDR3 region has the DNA TGTGCCAGCAAACCGACTAGCGCGAATGCCTACGAGCAGTACTTC.

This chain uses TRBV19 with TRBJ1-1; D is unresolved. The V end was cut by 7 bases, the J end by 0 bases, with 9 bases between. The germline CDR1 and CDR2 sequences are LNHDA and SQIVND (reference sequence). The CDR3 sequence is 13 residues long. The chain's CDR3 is CASNRGVNTEAFF. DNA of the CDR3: TGTGCCAGTAATCGGGGAGTGAACACTGAAGCTTTCTTT.

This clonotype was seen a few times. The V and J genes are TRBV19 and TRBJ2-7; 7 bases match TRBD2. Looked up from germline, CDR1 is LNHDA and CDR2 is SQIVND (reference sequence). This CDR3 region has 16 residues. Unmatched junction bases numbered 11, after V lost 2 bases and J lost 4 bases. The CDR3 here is CASSIRGAGTSYEQYF. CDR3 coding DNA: TGTGCCAGTAGTATAAGGGGAGCGGGGACCTCTTACGAGCAGTACTTC.

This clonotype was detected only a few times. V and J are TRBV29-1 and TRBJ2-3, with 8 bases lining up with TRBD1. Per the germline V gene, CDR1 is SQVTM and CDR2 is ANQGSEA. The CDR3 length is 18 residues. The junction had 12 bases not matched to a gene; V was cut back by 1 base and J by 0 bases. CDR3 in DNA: TGCAGCGTTGAAGGGGCCCTCCGGACAGGGCCGAGCACAGATACGCAGTATTTT. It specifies CSVEGALRTGPSTDTQYF.

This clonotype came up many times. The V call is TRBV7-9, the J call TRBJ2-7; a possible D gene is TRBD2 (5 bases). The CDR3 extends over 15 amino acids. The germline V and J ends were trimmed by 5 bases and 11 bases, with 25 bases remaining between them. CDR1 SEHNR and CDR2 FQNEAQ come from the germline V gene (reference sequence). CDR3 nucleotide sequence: TGTGCCAGCAGCCAGTGGTTGTCCCAAACGGGAAAGGAGTACTTC. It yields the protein CASSQWLSQTGKEYF. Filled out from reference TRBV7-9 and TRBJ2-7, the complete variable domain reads DTGVSQNPRHKITKRGQNVTFRCDPISEHNRLYWYRQTLGQGPEFLTYFQNEAQLEKSRLLSDRFSAERPKGSFSTLEIQRTEQGDSAMYLCASSQWLSQTGKEYFGPGTRLTVT.

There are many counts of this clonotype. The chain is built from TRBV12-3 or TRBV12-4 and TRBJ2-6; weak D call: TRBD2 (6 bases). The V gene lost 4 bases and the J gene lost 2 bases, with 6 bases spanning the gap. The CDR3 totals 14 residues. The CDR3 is CASSWRAGANVLTF. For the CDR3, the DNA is TGTGCCAGCAGTTGGAGGGCTGGGGCCAACGTCCTGACTTTC.

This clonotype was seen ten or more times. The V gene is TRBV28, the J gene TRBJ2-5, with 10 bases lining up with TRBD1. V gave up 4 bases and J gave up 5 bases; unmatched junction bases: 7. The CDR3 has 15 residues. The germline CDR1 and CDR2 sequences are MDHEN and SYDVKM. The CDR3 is CASSSPRQGAETQYF. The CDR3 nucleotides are TGTGCCAGCAGTTCCCCAAGACAGGGGGCTGAGACCCAGTACTTC.

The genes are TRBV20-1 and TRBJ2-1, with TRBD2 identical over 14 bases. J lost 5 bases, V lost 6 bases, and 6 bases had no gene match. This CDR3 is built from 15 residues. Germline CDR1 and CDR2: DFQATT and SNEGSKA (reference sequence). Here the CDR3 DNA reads TGCAGTGCCCAGTCGGGACTAGCGGGAGACAATGAGCAGTTCTTC. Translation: CSAQSGLAGDNEQFF.

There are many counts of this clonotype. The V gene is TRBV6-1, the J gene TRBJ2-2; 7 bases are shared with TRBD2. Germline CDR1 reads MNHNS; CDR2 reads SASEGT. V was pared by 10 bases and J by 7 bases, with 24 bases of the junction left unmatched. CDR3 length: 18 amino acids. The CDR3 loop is CATRPPSGENVGIGELFF. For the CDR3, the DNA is TGTGCCACCAGACCCCCAAGCGGGGAGAACGTGGGGATCGGGGAGCTGTTTTTT.

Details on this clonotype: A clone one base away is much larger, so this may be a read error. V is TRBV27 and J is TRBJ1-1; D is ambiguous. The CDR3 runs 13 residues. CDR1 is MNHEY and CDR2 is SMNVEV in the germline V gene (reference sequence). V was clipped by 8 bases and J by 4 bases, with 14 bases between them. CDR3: CASGSAFGTEAFF. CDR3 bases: TGTGCCAGCGGTTCTGCCTTCGGCACTGAAGCTTTCTTT.

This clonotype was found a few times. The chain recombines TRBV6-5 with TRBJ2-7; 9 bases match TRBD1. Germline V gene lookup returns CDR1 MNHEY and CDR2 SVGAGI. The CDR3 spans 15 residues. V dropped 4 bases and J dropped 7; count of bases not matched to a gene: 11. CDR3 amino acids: CASSFLLQGAWEQYF. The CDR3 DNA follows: TGTGCCAGCAGTTTCCTCCTACAGGGGGCGTGGGAGCAGTACTTC.

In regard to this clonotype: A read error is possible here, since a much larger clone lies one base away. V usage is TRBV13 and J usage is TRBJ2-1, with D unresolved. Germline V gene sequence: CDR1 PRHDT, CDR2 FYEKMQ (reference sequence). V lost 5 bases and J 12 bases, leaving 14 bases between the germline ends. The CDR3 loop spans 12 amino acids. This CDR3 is CASSVPLKGQFF. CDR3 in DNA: TGTGCCAGCAGCGTACCCCTAAAGGGGCAGTTCTTC.

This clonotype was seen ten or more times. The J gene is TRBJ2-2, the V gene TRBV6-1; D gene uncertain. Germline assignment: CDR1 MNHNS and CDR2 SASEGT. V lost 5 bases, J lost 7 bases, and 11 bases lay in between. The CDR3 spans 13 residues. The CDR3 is CASSRRRVGELFF. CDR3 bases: TGTGCCAGCAGTCGTCGCCGAGTCGGGGAGCTGTTTTTT.

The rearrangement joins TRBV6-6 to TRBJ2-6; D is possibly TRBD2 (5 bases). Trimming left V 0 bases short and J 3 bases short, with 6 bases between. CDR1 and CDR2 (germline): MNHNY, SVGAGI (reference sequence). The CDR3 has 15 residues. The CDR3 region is CASSYSGNGANVLTF. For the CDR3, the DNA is TGTGCCAGCAGTTACTCCGGGAATGGGGCCAACGTCCTGACTTTC.

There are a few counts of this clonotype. CDR3 sequence (DNA): TGTGCCAGCAGCTTGGAGGGGGCCACCACCTACGAGCAGTACTTC. It encodes CASSLEGATTYEQYF. The V call is TRBV7-6, the J call TRBJ2-7, with a tentative D call TRBD1 (7 bases). V lost 3 bases and J 2 bases, leaving 14 bases between the germline ends. The CDR3 covers 15 residues. Germline values: CDR1 SGHVS, CDR2 FNYEAQ.

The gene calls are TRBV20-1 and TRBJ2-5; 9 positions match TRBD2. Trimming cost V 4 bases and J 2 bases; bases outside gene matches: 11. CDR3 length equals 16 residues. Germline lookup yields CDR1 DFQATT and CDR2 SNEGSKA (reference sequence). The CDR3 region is CSATLNSGSWQETQYF. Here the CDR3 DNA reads TGCAGTGCTACCTTAAATAGCGGGAGTTGGCAAGAGACCCAGTACTTC.

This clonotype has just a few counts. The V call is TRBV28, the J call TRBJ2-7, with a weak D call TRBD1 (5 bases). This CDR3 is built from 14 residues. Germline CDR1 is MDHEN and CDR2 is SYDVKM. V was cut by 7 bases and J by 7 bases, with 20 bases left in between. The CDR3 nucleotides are TGTGCCAGCACGACAGCTTCACCCATGGGGGAGCAGTACTTC. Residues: CASTTASPMGEQYF.

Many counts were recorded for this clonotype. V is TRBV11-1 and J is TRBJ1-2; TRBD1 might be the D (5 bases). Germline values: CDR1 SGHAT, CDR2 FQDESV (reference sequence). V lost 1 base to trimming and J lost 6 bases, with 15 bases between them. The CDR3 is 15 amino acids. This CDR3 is CASSLGVQGRDGYTF. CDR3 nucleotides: TGTGCCAGCAGCTTAGGTGTCCAGGGTCGGGATGGCTACACCTTC.

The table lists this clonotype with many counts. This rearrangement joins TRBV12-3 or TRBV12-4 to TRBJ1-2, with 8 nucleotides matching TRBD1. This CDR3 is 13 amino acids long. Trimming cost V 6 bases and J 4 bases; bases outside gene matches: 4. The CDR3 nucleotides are TGTGCCAGCAGGACAACAGGGGGCTATGGCTACACCTTC. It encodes CASRTTGGYGYTF.

CDR3 amino acids: CASSIGSGNEQFF. The CDR3 bases are TGTGCCAGTAGTATAGGTTCTGGGAATGAGCAGTTCTTC. The chain combines TRBV19 with TRBJ2-1; D unclear. V lost 1 base and J lost 7, with 8 bases in between. CDR1 is LNHDA and CDR2 is SQIVND in the germline V gene (reference sequence). The CDR3 extends over 13 amino acids.

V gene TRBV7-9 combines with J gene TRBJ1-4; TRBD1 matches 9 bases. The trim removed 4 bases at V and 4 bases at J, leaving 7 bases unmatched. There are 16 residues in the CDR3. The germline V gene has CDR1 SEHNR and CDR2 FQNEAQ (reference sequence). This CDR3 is CASSSGQGNHNEKLFF. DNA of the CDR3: TGTGCCAGCAGCTCAGGACAGGGGAACCATAATGAAAAACTGTTTTTT.

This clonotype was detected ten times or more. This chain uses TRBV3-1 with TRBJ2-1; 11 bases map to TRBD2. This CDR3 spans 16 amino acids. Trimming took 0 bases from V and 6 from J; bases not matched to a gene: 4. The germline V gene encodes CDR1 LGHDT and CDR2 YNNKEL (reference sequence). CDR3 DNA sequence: TGTGCCAGCAGCCAAGACCGACTAGCGGGACCCAATGAGCAGTTCTTC. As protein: CASSQDRLAGPNEQFF.

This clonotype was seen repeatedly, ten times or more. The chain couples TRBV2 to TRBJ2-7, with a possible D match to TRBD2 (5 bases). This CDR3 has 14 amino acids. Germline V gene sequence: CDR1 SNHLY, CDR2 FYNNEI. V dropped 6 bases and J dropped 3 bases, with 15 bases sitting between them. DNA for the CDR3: TGTGCCAGCAGCGAACCGGGAAGTGGCTACGAGCAGTACTTC. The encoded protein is CASSEPGSGYEQYF.

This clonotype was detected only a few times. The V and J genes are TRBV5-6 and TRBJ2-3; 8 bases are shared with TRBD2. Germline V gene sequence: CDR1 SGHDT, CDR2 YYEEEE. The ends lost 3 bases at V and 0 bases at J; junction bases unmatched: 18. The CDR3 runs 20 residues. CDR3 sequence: CASSSLVDRTSGHSTDTQYF. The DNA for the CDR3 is TGTGCCAGCAGCTCCCTCGTGGACAGAACTAGCGGACATAGCACAGATACGCAGTATTTT.